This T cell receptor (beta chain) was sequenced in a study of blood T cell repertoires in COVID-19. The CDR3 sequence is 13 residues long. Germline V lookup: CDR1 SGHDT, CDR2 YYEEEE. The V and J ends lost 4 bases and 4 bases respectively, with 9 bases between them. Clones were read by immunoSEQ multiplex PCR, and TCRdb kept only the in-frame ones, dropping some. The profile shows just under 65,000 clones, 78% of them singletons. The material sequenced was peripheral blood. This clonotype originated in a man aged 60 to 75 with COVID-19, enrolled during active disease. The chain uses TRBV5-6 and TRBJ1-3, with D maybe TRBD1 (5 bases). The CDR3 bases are TGTGCCAGCAGCGCCCAGGGAGGAAACACCATATATTTT. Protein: CASSAQGGNTIYF.